A single sample is the source of the 17 T cell receptor beta chains below, sequenced in a study of shared clonotypes between healthy human individuals. Profiled with immunoSEQ multiplex PCR; TCRdb holds only in-frame clones, not every one. The table has about 380,000 clones, 90% to 97% seen once. Source material: memory CD8+ T cells sorted from blood. Subset denoted: CD45RO+ cells pooled with CCR7-negative TemRA cells. Source of these receptors: a man under 40 in good health.

This chain links TRBV28 with TRBJ1-2, with D possibly matching TRBD1 (6 bases). This CDR3 is 13 amino acids long. CDR1 and CDR2 (germline): MDHEN, SYDVKM. Trimming shortened V by 2 bases and J by 8 bases, and 12 bases separated the two germline ends. The CDR3 DNA reads TGTGCCAGCAGTTTAAACAGGGTAAACGGCTACACCTTC. It encodes CASSLNRVNGYTF.

The gene calls are TRBV2 and TRBJ2-1; TRBD2 agrees at 7 bases. CDR3 length equals 11 residues. Germline V gene sequence: CDR1 SNHLY, CDR2 FYNNEI. V was pared by 4 bases and J by 10 bases, with 1 base of the junction left unmatched. Written as DNA, the CDR3 is TGTGCCAGCAGTGGGGGACTAGAGCAGTTCTTC. Translated, it gives CASSGGLEQFF.

The V call is TRBV7-9, the J call TRBJ2-1, with 9 positions matching TRBD2. Germline CDR1 SEHNR, CDR2 FQNEAQ (reference sequence). The CDR3 is made up of 17 amino acids. Trimming took 5 bases from V and 6 from J; bases not matched to a gene: 14. This CDR3 is CASSPGGGGGRANEQFF. The CDR3 DNA is TGTGCCAGCAGCCCGGGCGGGGGTGGCGGGAGGGCCAATGAGCAGTTCTTC.

The genes are TRBV5-1 and TRBJ2-1; 10 nucleotides line up with TRBD2. V dropped 9 bases and J dropped 6; count of bases not matched to a gene: 12. The CDR3 covers 15 residues. Germline V lookup: CDR1 SGHRS, CDR2 YFSETQ. In DNA, the CDR3 is TGCGCCACCCTGACGAGGCTAGCGGGGGTCAATGAGCAGTTCTTC. Amino acids: CATLTRLAGVNEQFF.

The CDR3 protein is CSALTSRQYF. CDR3 sequence (DNA): TGCAGTGCTCTGACTAGTAGGCAGTACTTC. The chain couples TRBV20-1 to TRBJ2-7, with a tentative D call TRBD2 (6 bases). V lost 5 bases, J lost 9 bases, and 11 bases lay in between. CDR3 length: 10 residues. Germline CDR1 DFQATT, CDR2 SNEGSKA (reference sequence).

Comment on this clone: Other DNA sequences in this specimen translate into the identical CDR3. The chain combines TRBV11-3 with TRBJ2-1, with 8 bases that match TRBD2. The CDR3 loop spans 14 amino acids. V lost 1 base, J lost 4 bases, and 0 bases stayed unmatched. CDR1 and CDR2 from the germline V gene are SGHNT and YENEEA. For the CDR3, the DNA is TGTGCCAGCAGCTTAGCGGGAGGGTACAATGAGCAGTTCTTC. Translated: CASSLAGGYNEQFF.

The chain joins TRBV18 to TRBJ2-5; 8 nucleotides agree with TRBD1. Germline loops: CDR1 KGHSH, CDR2 LQKENI. There are 14 residues in the CDR3. J was trimmed by 3 bases and V by 5 bases; bases with no gene match: 5. As DNA, the CDR3 is TGTGCCAGCTCATCCTACAGGGGGGAAGAGACCCAGTACTTC. This encodes CASSSYRGEETQYF.

The rearrangement uses TRBV7-2 and TRBJ2-1; the D is unclear. This CDR3 is built from 11 residues. Germline loops: CDR1 SGHTA, CDR2 FQGNSA. Trimming removed 1 base from V and 9 bases from J, with 4 bases in between. CDR3 loop: CASSLVPEQFF. The DNA of the CDR3 is TGTGCCAGCAGCTTAGTTCCTGAGCAGTTCTTC.

The chain links TRBV7-3 to TRBJ2-6, with D perhaps TRBD1 (6 bases). The CDR3 extends over 16 amino acids. V shed 5 bases and J shed 0 bases, with 11 bases lying between them. Germline CDR1 reads SGHTA; CDR2 reads FQGTGA. The CDR3 loop reads CASSPRQVSGANVLTF. For the CDR3, the DNA is TGTGCCAGCAGCCCGAGACAGGTCTCTGGGGCCAACGTCCTGACTTTC.

This clone was recorded only once. This rearrangement joins TRBV5-1 to TRBJ1-3, with TRBD1 identical over 7 bases. The CDR3 is made up of 16 amino acids. J gave up 0 bases and V 2 bases, and 5 bases lay outside the gene matches. CDR1 and CDR2 from the germline V gene are SGHRS and YFSETQ. The CDR3 spells CASSLAGTVSGNTIYF. CDR3 in DNA: TGCGCCAGCAGCTTAGCCGGGACAGTCTCTGGAAACACCATATATTTT.

CDR3 in amino acids: CASKRDDSNNEQFF. In DNA form, the CDR3 reads TGTGCCAGTAAGAGGGATGATTCGAACAATGAGCAGTTCTTC. The chain couples TRBV19 to TRBJ2-1, with a tentative D call TRBD2 (5 bases). The CDR3 length is 14 residues. Germline loops: CDR1 LNHDA, CDR2 SQIVND (reference sequence). The germline V and J ends were trimmed by 7 bases and 5 bases, with 15 bases remaining between them. Full variable domain (missing parts from reference TRBV19 and TRBJ2-1): DGGITQSPKYLFRKEGQNVTLSCEQNLNHDAMYWYRQDPGQGLRLIYYSQIVNDFQKGDIAEGYSVSREKKESFPLTVTSAQKNPTAFYLCASKRDDSNNEQFFGPGTRLTVL.

The CDR3 here is CASSFSDRGNYGYTF. CDR3 coding DNA: TGTGCCAGCAGCTTTAGTGACAGGGGTAACTATGGCTACACCTTC. The chain combines TRBV7-2 with TRBJ1-2, with 8 positions matching TRBD1. Looked up from germline, CDR1 is SGHTA and CDR2 is FQGNSA. The V segment lost 3 bases and the J segment 1 base; nucleotides outside the gene matches: 4. This CDR3 comprises 15 residues.

This clone was seen a single time. The V call is TRBV19, the J call TRBJ2-1; TRBD2 matches 14 bases. The germline V gene has CDR1 LNHDA and CDR2 SQIVND (reference sequence). The CDR3 length is 15 residues. The V and J ends lost 7 bases and 3 bases, in that order; junction bases with no gene match: 2. This CDR3 reads CASTGTSGSYNEQFF. The CDR3 DNA reads as TGTGCCAGTACAGGGACTAGCGGGAGCTACAATGAGCAGTTCTTC.

The chain employs TRBV28 and TRBJ1-5, with D unresolved. Trimming removed 4 bases at V and 3 bases at J, with 10 bases between. CDR3 size: 14 residues. Germline V CDR1 and CDR2: MDHEN, SYDVKM. The CDR3 DNA follows: TGTGCCAGCAGTTGGACTTTCCCCAATCAGCCCCAGCATTTT. Amino acids: CASSWTFPNQPQHF.

The chain uses TRBV5-1 and TRBJ2-1; 11 nucleotides line up with TRBD2. Germline trimming cut 4 bases from V and 3 bases from J; bases unmatched to any gene: 3. The CDR3 is 15 amino acids. Per the germline V gene, CDR1 is SGHRS and CDR2 is YFSETQ. The CDR3 is CASSKGLADYNEQFF. The CDR3 region has the DNA TGCGCCAGCAGCAAGGGACTAGCGGACTACAATGAGCAGTTCTTC. Supplemented by reference TRBV5-1 and TRBJ2-1, the full variable domain reads KAGVTQTPRYLIKTRGQQVTLSCSPISGHRSVSWYQQTPGQGLQFLFEYFSETQRNKGNFPGRFSGRQFSNSRSEMNVSTLELGDSALYLCASSKGLADYNEQFFGPGTRLTVL.

The rearrangement links TRBV27 to TRBJ1-2; no definite D call. The germline V and J ends were trimmed by 6 bases and 2 bases, with 7 bases remaining between them. Germline CDR1 and CDR2: MNHEY and SMNVEV (reference sequence). The CDR3 has 12 residues. CDR3 sequence (DNA): TGTGCCAGCAGGGGTTGGAACTATGGCTACACCTTC. Translated, it gives CASRGWNYGYTF.

The chain joins TRBV28 to TRBJ2-1, with 11 bases aligning to TRBD2. Trimming removed 5 bases from V and 2 bases from J; junction bases left unmatched: 5. In germline, CDR1 is MDHEN, CDR2 SYDVKM. The CDR3 extends over 16 amino acids. Written as DNA, the CDR3 is TGTGCCAGCAGTAGCACTAGCGGGAGCCCCTACAATGAGCAGTTCTTC. Translated: CASSSTSGSPYNEQFF.